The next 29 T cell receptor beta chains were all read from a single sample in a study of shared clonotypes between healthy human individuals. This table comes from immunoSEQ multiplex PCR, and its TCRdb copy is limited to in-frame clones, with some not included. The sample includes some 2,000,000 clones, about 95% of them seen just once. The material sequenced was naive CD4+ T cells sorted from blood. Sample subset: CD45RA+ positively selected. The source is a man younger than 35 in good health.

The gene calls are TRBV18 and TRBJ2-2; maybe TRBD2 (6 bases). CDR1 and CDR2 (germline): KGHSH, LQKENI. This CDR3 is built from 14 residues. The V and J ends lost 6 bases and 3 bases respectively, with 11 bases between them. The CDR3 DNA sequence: TGTGCCAGCTCGCCTCTAGCGCACACCGGGGAGCTGTTTTTT. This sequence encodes CASSPLAHTGELFF.

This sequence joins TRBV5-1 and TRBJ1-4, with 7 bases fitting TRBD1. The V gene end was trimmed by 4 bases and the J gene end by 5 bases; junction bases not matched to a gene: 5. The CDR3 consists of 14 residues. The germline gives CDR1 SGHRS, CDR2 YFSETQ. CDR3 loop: CASSQGQANEKLFF. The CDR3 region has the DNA TGCGCCAGCAGCCAAGGACAGGCAAATGAAAAACTGTTTTTT.

In nucleotides, the CDR3 is TGTGCCAGCAGCAAAGCAAGGAATAGCTCCTACAATGAGCAGTTCTTC. Its translation is CASSKARNSSYNEQFF. The chain links TRBV21-1 to TRBJ2-1. TRBV21-1 is deemed a pseudogene. The CDR3 runs to 16 residues.

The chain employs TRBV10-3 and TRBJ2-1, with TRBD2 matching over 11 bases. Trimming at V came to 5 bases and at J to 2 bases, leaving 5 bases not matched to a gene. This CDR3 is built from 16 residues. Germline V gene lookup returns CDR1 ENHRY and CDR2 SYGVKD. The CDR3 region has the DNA TGTGCCATCAGTATACTAGCGGGAGATACCTACAATGAGCAGTTCTTC. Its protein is CAISILAGDTYNEQFF.

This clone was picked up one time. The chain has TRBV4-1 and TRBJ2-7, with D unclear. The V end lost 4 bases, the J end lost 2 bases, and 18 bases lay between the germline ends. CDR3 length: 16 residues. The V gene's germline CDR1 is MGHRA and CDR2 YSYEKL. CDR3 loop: CASSPRWELLTYEQYF. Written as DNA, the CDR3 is TGCGCCAGCAGCCCCCGGTGGGAACTCCTGACCTACGAGCAGTACTTC.

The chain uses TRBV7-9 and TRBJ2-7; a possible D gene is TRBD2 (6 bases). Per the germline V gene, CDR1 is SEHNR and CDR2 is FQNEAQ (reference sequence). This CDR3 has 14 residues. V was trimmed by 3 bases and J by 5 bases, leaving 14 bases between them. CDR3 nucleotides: TGTGCCAGCAGCTTTCTCGCCGGGAGCAACGAGCAGTACTTC. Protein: CASSFLAGSNEQYF.

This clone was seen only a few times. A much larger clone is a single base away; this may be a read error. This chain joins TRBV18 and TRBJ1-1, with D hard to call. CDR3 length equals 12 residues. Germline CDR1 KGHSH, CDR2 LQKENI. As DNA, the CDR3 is TGTACCAGCTCACCAAAAAACACTGAAGCTTTCTTT. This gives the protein CTSSPKNTEAFF.

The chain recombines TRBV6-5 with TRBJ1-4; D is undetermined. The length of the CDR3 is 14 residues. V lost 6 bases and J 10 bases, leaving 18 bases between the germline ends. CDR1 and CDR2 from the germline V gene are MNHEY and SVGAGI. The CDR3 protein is CASSQDYAGGKLFF. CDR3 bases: TGTGCCAGCAGCCAAGACTACGCCGGTGGAAAACTGTTTTTT.

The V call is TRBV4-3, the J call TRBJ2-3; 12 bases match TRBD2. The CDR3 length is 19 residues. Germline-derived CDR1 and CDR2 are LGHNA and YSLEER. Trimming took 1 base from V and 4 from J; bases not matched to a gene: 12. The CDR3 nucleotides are TGCGCCAGCAGCCAAGGGACTAGTAAGGGACTAGCGGGCGCAGATACGCAGTATTTT. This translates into CASSQGTSKGLAGADTQYF.

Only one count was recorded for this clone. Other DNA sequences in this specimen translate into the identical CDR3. CDR3 amino acids: CASSFDSSNQPQHF. The CDR3 DNA follows: TGTGCCAGCAGCTTTGACAGTAGCAATCAGCCCCAGCATTTT. This chain links TRBV7-2 with TRBJ1-5; D may be TRBD1 (5 bases). CDR3 length equals 14 residues. Trimming stripped 3 bases from V and 0 bases from J, with 6 bases between. Germline V gene sequence: CDR1 SGHTA, CDR2 FQGNSA.

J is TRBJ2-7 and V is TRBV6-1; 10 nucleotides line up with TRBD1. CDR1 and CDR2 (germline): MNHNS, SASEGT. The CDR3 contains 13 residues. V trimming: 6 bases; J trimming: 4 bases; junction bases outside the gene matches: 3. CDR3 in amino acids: CASSGTGEYEQYF. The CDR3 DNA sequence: TGTGCCAGCAGCGGGACAGGGGAATACGAGCAGTACTTC.

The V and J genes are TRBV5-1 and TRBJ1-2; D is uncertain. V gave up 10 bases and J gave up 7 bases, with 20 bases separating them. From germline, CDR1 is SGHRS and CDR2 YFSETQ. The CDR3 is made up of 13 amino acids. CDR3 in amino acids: CAGATRLVTGYTF. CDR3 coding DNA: TGCGCCGGTGCCACTAGACTGGTGACTGGCTACACCTTC.

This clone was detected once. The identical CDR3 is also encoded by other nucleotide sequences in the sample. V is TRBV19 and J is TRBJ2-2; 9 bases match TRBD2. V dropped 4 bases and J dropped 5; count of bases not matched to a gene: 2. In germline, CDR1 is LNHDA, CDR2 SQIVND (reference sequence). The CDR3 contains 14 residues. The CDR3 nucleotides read TGTGCCAGTAGTAGGACTAGCGATACCGGGGAGCTGTTTTTT. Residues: CASSRTSDTGELFF.

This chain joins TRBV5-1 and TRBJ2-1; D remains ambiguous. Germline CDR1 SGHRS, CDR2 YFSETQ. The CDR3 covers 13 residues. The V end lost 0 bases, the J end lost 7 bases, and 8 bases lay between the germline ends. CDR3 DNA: TGCGCCAGCAGCTTGGACAATAAGAATGAGCAGTTCTTC. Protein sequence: CASSLDNKNEQFF.

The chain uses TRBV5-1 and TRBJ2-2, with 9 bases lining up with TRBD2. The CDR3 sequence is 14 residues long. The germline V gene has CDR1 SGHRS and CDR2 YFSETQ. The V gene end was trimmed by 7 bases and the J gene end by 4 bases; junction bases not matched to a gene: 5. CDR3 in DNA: TGCGCCAGCTGGCTAGCGGGGTTCACCGGGGAGCTGTTTTTT. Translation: CASWLAGFTGELFF.

The CDR3 protein is CASSPAGLQSSGANVLTF. The CDR3 DNA reads as TGTGCCAGCAGCCCCGCGGGACTCCAGAGCTCTGGGGCCAACGTCCTGACTTTC. This sequence joins TRBV5-4 and TRBJ2-6; a possible D gene is TRBD2 (6 bases). The V gene lost 4 bases and the J gene lost 0 bases, with 17 bases spanning the gap. CDR3 length: 18 residues. CDR1 is SGHNT and CDR2 is YYREEE in the germline V gene (reference sequence).

CDR3 DNA: TGTGCCAGCAGTTTAATCAGGGGAGATTCACCCCTCCACTTT. Translation gives CASSLIRGDSPLHF. J is TRBJ1-6 and V is TRBV27, with a possible D match to TRBD1 (6 bases). The ends were cut back, 2 bases at V and 8 bases at J, with 10 bases in the middle. This CDR3 region has 14 residues. Germline CDR1 and CDR2: MNHEY and SMNVEV (reference sequence).

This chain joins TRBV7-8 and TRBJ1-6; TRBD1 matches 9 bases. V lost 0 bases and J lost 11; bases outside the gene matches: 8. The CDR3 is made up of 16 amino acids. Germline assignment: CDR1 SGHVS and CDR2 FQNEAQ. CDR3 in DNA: TGTGCCAGCAGCTTAGCCCTCCGGGACAGGGCACCACCCCTCCACTTT. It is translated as CASSLALRDRAPPLHF.

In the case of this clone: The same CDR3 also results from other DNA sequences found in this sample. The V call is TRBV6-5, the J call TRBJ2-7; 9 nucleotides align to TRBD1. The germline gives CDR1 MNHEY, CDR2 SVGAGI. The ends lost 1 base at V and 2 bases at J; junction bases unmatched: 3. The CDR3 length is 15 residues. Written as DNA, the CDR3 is TGTGCCAGCAGTTACTTGACAGGGGGGGCCTACGAGCAGTACTTC. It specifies CASSYLTGGAYEQYF.

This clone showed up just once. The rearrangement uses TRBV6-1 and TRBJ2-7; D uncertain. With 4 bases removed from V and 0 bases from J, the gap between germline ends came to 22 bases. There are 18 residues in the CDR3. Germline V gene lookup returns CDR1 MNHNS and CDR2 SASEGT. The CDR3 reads CASSAPDQAWVSSYEQYF. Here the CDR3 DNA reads TGTGCCAGCAGTGCCCCCGACCAGGCGTGGGTGAGCTCCTACGAGCAGTACTTC.

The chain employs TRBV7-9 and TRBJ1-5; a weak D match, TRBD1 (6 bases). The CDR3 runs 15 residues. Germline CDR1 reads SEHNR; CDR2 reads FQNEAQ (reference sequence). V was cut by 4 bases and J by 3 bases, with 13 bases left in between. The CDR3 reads CASSSWGDTNQPQHF. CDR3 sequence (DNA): TGTGCCAGCAGCTCCTGGGGGGACACCAATCAGCCCCAGCATTTT. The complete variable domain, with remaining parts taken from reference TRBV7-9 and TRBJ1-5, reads DTGVSQNPRHKITKRGQNVTFRCDPISEHNRLYWYRQTLGQGPEFLTYFQNEAQLEKSRLLSDRFSAERPKGSFSTLEIQRTEQGDSAMYLCASSSWGDTNQPQHFGDGTRLSIL.

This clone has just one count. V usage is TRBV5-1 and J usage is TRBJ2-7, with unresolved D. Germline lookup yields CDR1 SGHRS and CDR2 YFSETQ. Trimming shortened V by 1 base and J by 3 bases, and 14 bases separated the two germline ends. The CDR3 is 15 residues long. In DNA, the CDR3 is TGCGCCAGCAGCTTGTACGCAGGTCAGAACTACGAGCAGTACTTC. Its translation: CASSLYAGQNYEQYF.

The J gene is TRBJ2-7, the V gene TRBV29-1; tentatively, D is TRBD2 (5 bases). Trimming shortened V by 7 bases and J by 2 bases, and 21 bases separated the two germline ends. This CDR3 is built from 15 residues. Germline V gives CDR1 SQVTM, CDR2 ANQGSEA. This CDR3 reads CSANSGPTLPYEQYF. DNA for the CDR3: TGCAGCGCCAACAGCGGTCCGACCCTGCCCTACGAGCAGTACTTC.

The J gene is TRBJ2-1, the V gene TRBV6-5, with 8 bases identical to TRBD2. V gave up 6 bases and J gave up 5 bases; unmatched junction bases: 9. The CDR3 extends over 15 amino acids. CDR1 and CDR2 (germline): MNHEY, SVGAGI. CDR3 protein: CASRRSGSFDNEQFF. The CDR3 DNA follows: TGTGCCAGCAGACGGAGCGGGAGCTTCGACAATGAGCAGTTCTTC.

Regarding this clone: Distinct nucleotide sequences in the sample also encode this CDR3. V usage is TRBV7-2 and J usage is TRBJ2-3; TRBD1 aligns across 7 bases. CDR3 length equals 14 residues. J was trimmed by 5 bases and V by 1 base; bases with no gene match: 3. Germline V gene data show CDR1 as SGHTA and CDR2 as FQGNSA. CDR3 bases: TGTGCCAGCAGCTTAGACAGGGGAGTAGATACGCAGTATTTT. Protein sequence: CASSLDRGVDTQYF.

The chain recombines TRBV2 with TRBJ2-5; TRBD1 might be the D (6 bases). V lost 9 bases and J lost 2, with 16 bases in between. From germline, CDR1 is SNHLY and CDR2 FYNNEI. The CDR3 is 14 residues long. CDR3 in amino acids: CASTPDSGQETQYF. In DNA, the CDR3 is TGTGCCAGTACCCCGGACAGTGGGCAAGAGACCCAGTACTTC.

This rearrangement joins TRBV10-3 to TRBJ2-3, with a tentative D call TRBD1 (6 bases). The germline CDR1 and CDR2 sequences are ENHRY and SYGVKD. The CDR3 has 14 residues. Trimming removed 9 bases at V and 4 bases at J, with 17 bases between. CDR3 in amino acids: CAILGRGDPDTQYF. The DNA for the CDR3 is TGTGCCATATTGGGCAGGGGTGACCCAGATACGCAGTATTTT.

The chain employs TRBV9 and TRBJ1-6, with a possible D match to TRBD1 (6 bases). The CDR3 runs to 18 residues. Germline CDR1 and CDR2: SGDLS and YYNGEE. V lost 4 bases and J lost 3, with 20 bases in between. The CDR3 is CASSPLQGPLRYNSPLHF. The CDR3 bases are TGTGCCAGCAGCCCTCTACAGGGTCCCCTCCGCTATAATTCACCCCTCCACTTT.

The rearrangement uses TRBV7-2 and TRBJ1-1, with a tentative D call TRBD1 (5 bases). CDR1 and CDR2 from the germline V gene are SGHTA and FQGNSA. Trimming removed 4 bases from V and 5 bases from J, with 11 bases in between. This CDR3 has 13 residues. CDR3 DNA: TGTGCCAGCAGCTCCAGGGTGGAGACTGAAGCTTTCTTT. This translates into CASSSRVETEAFF.